This is a list of T cell receptor beta chains from one sample in a study of T-cell memory formation after mild COVID-19. TCRdb ran MiXCR on the 5' RACE reads and lists one entry per CDR3 protein. The table records a few hundred thousand distinct CDR3 sequences, 13% to 15% of them present only once. The sequencing sample was made of PBMCs or a T cell subset sorted from them (not recorded which). The receptor set was obtained from a man aged 18 to 30 who had mild COVID-19 (a few samples of this study predate the infection). Cell type and time point are not known. CDR3s include the opening cysteine and the closing phenylalanine or tryptophan. D genes are given only for firm matches. Clone sizes are given selectively: once, few, many, or a class where the clone is expanded.

cdr3_aa cdr3_nt clone_size j_call cdr3_length v_call d_call
CATRVQGASDTQYF TGTGCCACCCGGGTACAGGGGGCGTCGGATACGCAGTATTTT . TRBJ2-3 14 TRBV5-6 TRBD1
CASKSTSGGETQYF TGTGCCAGCAAATCGACTAGCGGGGGTGAGACCCAGTACTTC . TRBJ2-5 14 TRBV2 TRBD2
CASSLGASPRNEQFF TGCGCCAGCAGCTTGGGGGCTAGCCCAAGGAATGAGCAGTTCTTC many TRBJ2-1 15 TRBV5-1 .
CASSPAGGDHNEQFF TGTGCCAGCAGCCCGGCGGGGGGCGACCACAATGAGCAGTTCTTC few TRBJ2-1 15 TRBV7-6 TRBD2
CASRGILGAPNNEQFF TGTGCCAGCAGGGGGATTTTGGGGGCACCCAACAATGAGCAGTTCTTC . TRBJ2-1 16 TRBV6-5 .
CASSLEPESGDGYTF TGTGCCAGCAGCCTCGAACCGGAGTCCGGGGATGGCTACACCTTC . TRBJ1-2 15 TRBV7-2 .
CSARDRRRGTGELFF TGCAGTGCTAGAGATCGCAGAAGGGGAACCGGGGAGCTGTTTTTT . TRBJ2-2 15 TRBV20-1 .
CASSWRQGSYNEQFF TGTGCCAGCAGTTGGCGACAGGGTTCCTACAATGAGCAGTTCTTC . TRBJ2-1 15 TRBV6-2/TRBV6-3 TRBD1
CSAVGLSGYTF TGCAGCGCCGTGGGTCTGAGTGGCTACACCTTC few TRBJ1-2 11 TRBV29-1 .
CASSLLRDSGNTIYF TGTGCCAGCAGTTTACTACGCGACTCTGGAAACACCATATATTTT few TRBJ1-3 15 TRBV12-3/TRBV12-4 .
CASSLAGGRGDTQYF TGTGCCAGCAGCTTAGCCGGGGGGCGTGGAGATACGCAGTATTTT . TRBJ2-3 15 TRBV7-3 .
CASTLGVGSYEQYF TGTGCCAGCACCTTGGGGGTAGGGTCCTACGAGCAGTACTTC few TRBJ2-7 14 TRBV27 .
CASTSGGGNSPLHF TGTGCCAGCACCTCGGGGGGGGGAAATTCACCCCTCCACTTT . TRBJ1-6 14 TRBV3-1 .
CASSPDRISYEQYF TGTGCCAGCAGCCCTGACAGAATCTCCTACGAGCAGTACTTC few TRBJ2-7 14 TRBV7-3 .
CASSQDLRRGVSQETQYF TGCGCCAGCAGCCAAGATCTGAGGCGAGGGGTTTCTCAAGAGACCCAGTACTTC . TRBJ2-5 18 TRBV4-1 .
CASTPQGGGLGYGYTF TGTGCCAGCACTCCTCAGGGGGGTGGGCTAGGCTATGGCTACACCTTC few TRBJ1-2 16 TRBV6-5 TRBD1
CASSFFTAGELFF TGTGCCAGCAGCTTTTTCACCGCCGGGGAGCTGTTTTTT many TRBJ2-2 13 TRBV5-6 .
CASSLPAGRDTDTQYF TGTGCCAGCAGCCTCCCCGCCGGGAGGGACACAGATACGCAGTATTTT few TRBJ2-3 16 TRBV6-9 TRBD2
CASSPLRATNEKLFF TGCGCCAGCAGCCCCCTCAGGGCAACTAATGAAAAACTGTTTTTT many TRBJ1-4 15 TRBV4-3 .
CASSPGLAGGPVDTQYF TGTGCCAGCAGCCCCGGACTAGCGGGGGGGCCTGTGGATACGCAGTATTTT . TRBJ2-3 17 TRBV7-3 TRBD2
CATSDSRQETQYF TGTGCCACCAGTGATTCTCGCCAAGAGACCCAGTACTTC few TRBJ2-5 13 TRBV24-1 .
CASSQVSGGNTIYF TGCGCCAGCAGCCAAGTATCGGGTGGAAACACCATATATTTT few TRBJ1-3 14 TRBV4-1 .
CASSLEAGPHTEAFF TGTGCCAGCAGCTTAGAGGCAGGGCCCCACACTGAAGCTTTCTTT few TRBJ1-1 15 TRBV7-8 .
CASSQSSVSGANVLTF TGCGCCAGCAGCCAATCTTCAGTCTCTGGGGCCAACGTCCTGACTTTC . TRBJ2-6 16 TRBV4-3 .
CASSPGSQLEQYF TGTGCCAGCAGCCCAGGGTCCCAGCTCGAGCAGTACTTC few TRBJ2-7 13 TRBV6-5 .
CSASDPMDQETQYF TGCAGTGCTAGTGATCCGATGGACCAAGAGACCCAGTACTTC many TRBJ2-5 14 TRBV20-1 .
CASSLAGRTSTDTQYF TGCGCCAGCAGCTTGGCAGGTCGAACTAGCACAGATACGCAGTATTTT . TRBJ2-3 16 TRBV5-1 .
CSVEDTGQGTEQYF TGCAGCGTTGAAGATACGGGGCAGGGTACCGAGCAGTACTTC many TRBJ2-7 14 TRBV29-1 .
CASSLLVAGSYNEQFF TGCGCCAGCAGCTTGTTGGTAGCGGGATCCTACAATGAGCAGTTCTTC many TRBJ2-1 16 TRBV5-1 TRBD2
CASSRIAGTSGYEQYF TGTGCCAGCAGCCGCATAGCCGGGACTAGCGGCTACGAGCAGTACTTC many TRBJ2-7 16 TRBV4-2 TRBD2
CSARGLAGDTDTQYF TGCAGTGCTAGAGGGCTAGCGGGGGACACAGATACGCAGTATTTT . TRBJ2-3 15 TRBV20-1 TRBD2
CASSSFGGNTEAFF TGTGCCAGCAGCTCCTTCGGGGGGAACACTGAAGCTTTCTTT . TRBJ1-1 14 TRBV7-2 .
CSARSPNQPQHF TGCAGTGCTAGATCCCCTAATCAGCCCCAGCATTTT few TRBJ1-5 12 TRBV20-1 .
CASSFLYLMTRNTEAFF TGTGCCAGCAGTTTCCTCTACCTCATGACTCGGAACACTGAAGCTTTCTTT few TRBJ1-1 17 TRBV12-3/TRBV12-4 .
CATSRVRTFGQHYGYTF TGTGCCACCAGCAGAGTTCGGACCTTCGGACAGCACTATGGCTACACCTTC once TRBJ1-2 17 TRBV15 .
CASSRTSLGELFF TGTGCCAGCAGTCGGACTAGCCTCGGGGAGCTGTTTTTT few TRBJ2-2 13 TRBV7-2 TRBD2